These 17 T cell receptor beta chains share one sample of origin, sequenced in a study of T cells in Graves' hyperthyroidism and ophthalmopathy. What was amplified from RNA transcripts were TCR beta CDR3 regions. HTBI primers drove first-round RT-PCR of the TCR CDR3. Each CDR3 protein is one row after TCRdb ran MiXCR on the multiplex PCR reads. Here the sample spans roughly 550,000 distinct CDR3 sequences, 15% to 20% being singletons. The sequenced material came from blood. These receptors came from a woman in her 30s with Graves' ophthalmopathy.

The V and J genes are TRBV7-9 and TRBJ1-2, with D hard to call. The V end was cut by 5 bases, the J end by 4 bases, with 11 bases between. The CDR3 runs to 13 residues. Per germline, CDR1 SEHNR and CDR2 FQNEAQ (reference sequence). The CDR3 sequence: CASSVRTVYGYTF. The CDR3 DNA follows: TGTGCCAGCAGCGTACGGACTGTCTATGGCTACACCTTC.

This clonotype was observed many times. This rearrangement joins TRBV27 to TRBJ2-5, with D uncertain. Germline-derived CDR1 and CDR2 are MNHEY and SMNVEV (reference sequence). This CDR3 has 15 residues. Trimming took off 4 bases at V and 0 bases at J, with 12 bases between the two ends. The CDR3 loop reads CASSSGRVDQETQYF. CDR3 DNA: TGTGCCAGCAGTTCTGGCAGAGTCGACCAAGAGACCCAGTACTTC.

This clonotype was detected many times. The chain combines TRBV18 with TRBJ1-5; 7 bases fit TRBD1. After removal of 4 bases from V and 1 base from J, the junction contained 4 bases not matched to a gene. The CDR3 totals 15 residues. CDR1 KGHSH and CDR2 LQKENI come from the germline V gene. The CDR3 reads CASSQGQLSNQPQHF. The CDR3, as DNA: TGTGCCAGCTCACAGGGACAGCTAAGCAATCAGCCCCAGCATTTT.

This clonotype was detected only a few times. J is TRBJ2-7 and V is TRBV27; TRBD2 aligns across 15 bases. V dropped 4 bases and J dropped 5; count of bases not matched to a gene: 6. Germline CDR1 reads MNHEY; CDR2 reads SMNVEV (reference sequence). The CDR3 is 16 amino acids. CDR3 in amino acids: CASSWGLAGGGDEQYF. The CDR3 DNA sequence: TGTGCCAGCAGTTGGGGACTAGCGGGAGGAGGGGACGAGCAGTACTTC.

This clonotype was detected ten times or more. The rearrangement uses TRBV7-2 and TRBJ2-3, with D possibly TRBD1 on 6 matching bases. V lost 0 bases and J 5 bases, leaving 12 bases between the germline ends. Germline V gives CDR1 SGHTA, CDR2 FQGNSA. The CDR3 sequence is 15 residues long. The CDR3, as DNA: TGTGCCAGCAGCTTAGCGGTGGGGGCTGGAGATACGCAGTATTTT. Translated, it gives CASSLAVGAGDTQYF.

The rearrangement uses TRBV20-1 and TRBJ1-2; 8 nucleotides match TRBD1. The CDR3 is made up of 13 amino acids. CDR1 is DFQATT, CDR2 SNEGSKA, per germline (reference sequence). V gave up 0 bases and J gave up 7 bases; unmatched junction bases: 4. The CDR3 DNA reads TGCAGTGCTAGAGATGGGACAGGCGGTGGCTACACCTTC. Its protein product is CSARDGTGGGYTF.

The gene calls are TRBV19 and TRBJ2-1; the match to TRBD2 covers 8 bases. CDR3 length: 18 residues. Germline trimming cut 5 bases from V and 0 bases from J; bases unmatched to any gene: 12. Germline loops: CDR1 LNHDA, CDR2 SQIVND (reference sequence). CDR3: CASSLLTLAGSSYNEQFF. The CDR3 DNA is TGTGCCAGTAGTTTGCTGACATTAGCGGGGAGCTCCTACAATGAGCAGTTCTTC. The whole variable domain, remainder taken from reference TRBV19 and TRBJ2-1, is DGGITQSPKYLFRKEGQNVTLSCEQNLNHDAMYWYRQDPGQGLRLIYYSQIVNDFQKGDIAEGYSVSREKKESFPLTVTSAQKNPTAFYLCASSLLTLAGSSYNEQFFGPGTRLTVL.

The genes are TRBV4-3 and TRBJ2-3; possible D gene TRBD2, 5 bases. Trimming removed 1 base at V and 4 bases at J, with 9 bases between. The CDR3 is made up of 14 amino acids. Germline CDR1 is LGHNA and CDR2 is YSLEER. This CDR3 is CASSQGTGADTQYF. DNA of the CDR3: TGCGCCAGCAGCCAAGGGACCGGGGCAGATACGCAGTATTTT.

The J gene is TRBJ2-7, the V gene TRBV19; 10 bases align to TRBD1. After removal of 5 bases from V and 7 bases from J, the junction contained 8 bases not matched to a gene. This CDR3 spans 14 amino acids. CDR1 is LNHDA and CDR2 is SQIVND in the germline V gene (reference sequence). CDR3 loop: CASSLGTGAREQYF. CDR3 coding DNA: TGTGCCAGTAGTCTCGGGACAGGGGCTAGAGAGCAGTACTTC. The whole variable domain, remainder taken from reference TRBV19 and TRBJ2-7, is DGGITQSPKYLFRKEGQNVTLSCEQNLNHDAMYWYRQDPGQGLRLIYYSQIVNDFQKGDIAEGYSVSREKKESFPLTVTSAQKNPTAFYLCASSLGTGAREQYFGPGTRLTVT.

This clonotype was seen at least ten times. This rearrangement joins TRBV30 to TRBJ1-5, with D uncertain. CDR1 is GTSNPN, CDR2 SVGIG, per germline (reference sequence). This CDR3 is built from 15 residues. The CDR3 DNA reads TGTGCAGCAGAAATAGGCCGAAGTTGGAATCAGCCCCAGCATTTT. Amino acids: CAAEIGRSWNQPQHF.

This clonotype came up many times. The genes are TRBV28 and TRBJ2-5, with D perhaps TRBD1 (6 bases). V lost 2 bases and J lost 4, with 17 bases in between. The CDR3 totals 16 residues. Germline CDR1 reads MDHEN; CDR2 reads SYDVKM. Written as DNA, the CDR3 is TGTGCCAGCAGTTTAAGGTGGCAGGGGATGGGAGAGACCCAGTACTTC. This gives the protein CASSLRWQGMGETQYF. Variable domain in full (rest from reference TRBV28 and TRBJ2-5): DVKVTQSSRYLVKRTGEKVFLECVQDMDHENMFWYRQDPGLGLRLIYFSYDVKMKEKGDIPEGYSVSREKKERFSLILESASTNQTSMYLCASSLRWQGMGETQYFGPGTRLLVL.

The CDR3 region has the DNA TGTGCCACCAGCAGAGCTGACCGTCACACCGGGGAGCTGTTTTTT. Translating gives CATSRADRHTGELFF. The genes are TRBV15 and TRBJ2-2; D gene unclear. Trimming pared 1 base from V and 3 bases from J, leaving 9 bases between. The CDR3 runs to 15 residues. Germline values: CDR1 LNHNV, CDR2 YYDKDF (reference sequence). The variable domain in full, completed from reference TRBV15 and TRBJ2-2, reads DAMVIQNPRYQVTQFGKPVTLSCSQTLNHNVMYWYQQKSSQAPKLLFHYYDKDFNNEADTPDNFQSRRPNTSFCFLDIRSPGLGDTAMYLCATSRADRHTGELFFGEGSRLTVL.

As for this clonotype: This may be a read error, as it is one base from a much larger clone. V and J are TRBV19 and TRBJ2-2, with D tentatively TRBD2 (5 bases). This CDR3 contains 14 residues. V dropped 0 bases and J dropped 9 bases, with 11 bases sitting between them. Germline CDR1 is LNHDA and CDR2 is SQIVND (reference sequence). CDR3 DNA: TGTGCCAGTAGTATAGAATCTGAGGGCAGGGAGCTGTTTTTT. This translates into CASSIESEGRELFF.

This chain links TRBV7-8 with TRBJ1-4; 7 bases agree with TRBD1. CDR1 is SGHVS, CDR2 FQNEAQ, per germline. There are 17 residues in the CDR3. V dropped 5 bases and J dropped 0; count of bases not matched to a gene: 9. The CDR3 here is CASSLRDSLATNEKLFF. As DNA, the CDR3 is TGTGCCAGCAGCCTCCGGGACAGCCTTGCAACTAATGAAAAACTGTTTTTT.

The genes are TRBV30 and TRBJ2-5, with D possibly being TRBD1 or TRBD2 (5 bases each). V was cut by 4 bases and J by 4 bases, with 13 bases left in between. The CDR3 extends over 13 amino acids. Germline lookup yields CDR1 GTSNPN and CDR2 SVGIG (reference sequence). The CDR3 reads CAWNPGPTETQYF. CDR3 DNA sequence: TGTGCCTGGAATCCGGGGCCGACAGAGACCCAGTACTTC.

This clonotype has just a few counts. The gene calls are TRBV20-1 and TRBJ1-5; no firm D call. V was cut by 7 bases and J by 7 bases, with 17 bases left in between. Germline assignment: CDR1 DFQATT and CDR2 SNEGSKA (reference sequence). The CDR3 is 13 amino acids. Here the CDR3 reads CSVSKGLQQPQHF. CDR3 bases: TGCAGTGTTAGTAAAGGGCTTCAGCAGCCCCAGCATTTT.

A few counts support this clonotype. The V and J genes are TRBV28 and TRBJ1-2, with TRBD1 matching 10 bases. Per germline, CDR1 MDHEN and CDR2 SYDVKM. This CDR3 comprises 14 residues. V trimming: 7 bases; J trimming: 1 base; junction bases outside the gene matches: 3. The CDR3 region is CASKGQGINYGYTF. The CDR3 bases are TGTGCCAGCAAGGGACAGGGGATTAACTATGGCTACACCTTC.